This TCR beta chain was obtained from a study of CD8+ T cells in alopecia areata. The wider study: Treatment with tofacitinib (6 to 18 months) was followed by 6 months off drug.

Findings and caveats of the study: Elevated clonality characterized lesional scalp relative to normal scalp, particularly in alopecia totalis/universalis.

J lost 4 bases, V lost 6 bases, and 3 bases had no gene match. The CDR3 is 12 residues long. Germline-derived CDR1 and CDR2 are SQVTM and ANQGSEA. The sequencing template was cDNA reverse transcribed from extracted RNA. Here immunoSEQ multiplex PCR was the method, and the copy in TCRdb shows in-frame clones only, minus some. Here the sample spans 150,000 or so clones, more than 75% being singletons. For this clone: The antigen is not known.

Sequencing was performed on CD8+ T cells sorted from blood, taken at week 0. J is TRBJ2-7 and V is TRBV29-1; 10 nucleotides agree with TRBD1. This sequence was found in a human donor with alopecia areata. The CDR3 coding sequence is TGCAGCGTCCGGGACAGGGGTTACGAGCAGTACTTC. It is translated as CSVRDRGYEQYF.